The clone carrying this T cell receptor (beta chain) was picked up one time. This specimen comes from a study of blood T cell repertoires in COVID-19. Per germline, CDR1 DFQATT and CDR2 SNEGSKA (reference sequence). Between the trimmed V and J ends, which lost 1 base and 3 bases, there was a span of 2 bases. The CDR3 has 11 amino acids. Participant-given clinical history determined each cohort assignment. The method was immunoSEQ multiplex PCR; TCRdb's version includes in-frame clones alone and lacks a portion of them. The sample records some 250,000 clones, roughly nine tenths being singletons. Sequencing was performed on PBMCs or T cells enriched from blood (not recorded which). The chain uses TRBV20-1 and TRBJ2-3, with unresolved D. The receptor comes from a human donor in a cohort exposed to, infected with or recovered from COVID-19 (not recorded which). The donor label of this sample is uncertain. In nucleotides, the CDR3 is TGCAGTGCTAGAGTAACAGATACGCAGTATTTT. It is translated as CSARVTDTQYF.